A selection of T cell receptor beta chains follows, all from one sample in a study of CD8 T cells in Susac syndrome. Via MiXCR, TCRdb re-called the immunoSEQ multiplex PCR reads, giving one row per CDR3 protein. The sample lists 350,000 to 550,000 distinct CDR3 sequences, approximately 89% seen once, with under 0.15% in the top ten. The sequencing sample was made of CD8+ T cells from PBMCs. The receptors originated from a human donor with multiple sclerosis. CDR3s include the opening cysteine and the closing phenylalanine or tryptophan. The D gene is left open where the match is weak. Size is stated for part of the rows, as once, few or many counts, or as a class when the clone is expanded.

j_gene | v_gene | abundance | len | d_gene | CDR3aa | CDR3nt
TRBJ1-5 | TRBV6-6 | NA | 14 | TRBD1 | CASSLGQPNQPQHF | TGTGCCAGCAGTTTGGGACAGCCTAATCAGCCCCAGCATTTT
TRBJ1-4 | TRBV2 | NA | 14 | NA | CASSEPGDNEKLFF | TGTGCCAGCAGTGAACCAGGAGATAATGAAAAACTGTTTTTT
TRBJ2-3 | TRBV4-1 | NA | 15 | NA | CASSQEAFRTDTQYF | TGCGCCAGCAGCCAGGAAGCCTTCCGCACAGATACGCAGTATTTT
TRBJ2-7 | TRBV6-5 | NA | 14 | NA | CASNPVQGGDEQYF | TGTGCCAGCAACCCAGTGCAGGGCGGGGACGAGCAGTACTTC
TRBJ1-1 | TRBV27 | NA | 11 | NA | CASGGVPEAFF | TGTGCCAGCGGGGGAGTCCCTGAAGCTTTCTTT
TRBJ2-2 | TRBV4-1 | NA | 16 | NA | CASSQAGATNTGELFF | TGCGCCAGCAGCCAAGCGGGAGCTACGAACACCGGGGAGCTGTTTTTT
TRBJ2-7 | TRBV27 | NA | 12 | NA | CASSSPGSEQYF | TGTGCCAGCAGTTCCCCGGGGTCCGAGCAGTACTTC
TRBJ2-7 | TRBV27 | NA | 16 | TRBD1 | CASSFHTGGEAYEQYF | TGTGCCAGCAGTTTCCATACAGGGGGAGAAGCCTACGAGCAGTACTTC
TRBJ1-1 | TRBV14 | NA | 15 | NA | CASSQLRGRNTEAFF | TGTGCCAGCAGCCAACTACGCGGCCGGAACACTGAAGCTTTCTTT
TRBJ2-2 | TRBV12-3/TRBV12-4 | NA | 16 | NA | CASTHPRQGSTGELFF | TGTGCCAGCACCCACCCCAGGCAGGGAAGCACCGGGGAGCTGTTTTTT
TRBJ2-1 | TRBV4-1 | NA | 15 | NA | CASSQDWDTYNEQFF | TGCGCCAGCAGCCAAGATTGGGACACTTACAATGAGCAGTTCTTC
TRBJ2-1 | TRBV27 | NA | 14 | TRBD2 | CASRPGLAIYEQFF | TGTGCCAGCAGACCGGGACTAGCTATTTATGAGCAGTTCTTC
TRBJ2-7 | TRBV20-1 | NA | 15 | NA | CSARDGGVSSYEQYF | TGCAGTGCTAGAGATGGAGGGGTGAGCTCCTACGAGCAGTACTTC
TRBJ2-1 | TRBV19 | NA | 14 | TRBD2 | CASSPWTSGHEQFF | TGTGCCAGTAGTCCCTGGACTAGCGGTCATGAGCAGTTCTTC
TRBJ2-7 | TRBV2 | NA | 15 | NA | CASRTLQRGTGEQYF | TGTGCCAGCAGGACCCTACAGCGTGGGACGGGCGAGCAGTACTTC
TRBJ2-7 | TRBV7-2 | NA | 18 | NA | CASSLGGVAMALSYEQYF | TGTGCCAGCAGCTTAGGTGGGGTCGCAATGGCCTTAAGTTACGAGCAGTACTTC
TRBJ2-2 | TRBV10-1 | NA | 14 | NA | CASSGGTNTGELFF | TGCGCCAGCAGTGGGGGCACCAACACCGGGGAGCTGTTTTTT
TRBJ2-7 | TRBV4-1 | once | 15 | NA | CASSRETVMAYEQYF | TGCGCCAGCAGCCGTGAGACAGTTATGGCCTACGAGCAGTACTTC
TRBJ2-7 | TRBV4-1 | NA | 15 | TRBD1 | CASSGGRTGSYEQYF | TGCGCCAGCAGTGGAGGGCGGACAGGGTCCTACGAGCAGTACTTC
TRBJ1-2 | TRBV10-3 | NA | 13 | NA | CAISESSGYGYTF | TGTGCCATCAGTGAGTCTTCAGGGTATGGCTACACCTTC
TRBJ1-2 | TRBV29-1 | NA | 14 | TRBD1 | CSVGGQDSNYGYTF | TGCAGCGTTGGCGGACAGGATTCAAACTATGGCTACACCTTC
TRBJ1-5 | TRBV27 | NA | 17 | NA | CASSPWGDPLSNQPQHF | TGTGCCAGCAGTCCATGGGGGGACCCACTTAGCAATCAGCCCCAGCATTTT
TRBJ1-2 | TRBV12-3/TRBV12-4 | NA | 16 | TRBD1 | CASSLALRQGEDGYTF | TGTGCCAGCAGTTTAGCCCTACGACAGGGGGAGGATGGCTACACCTTC
TRBJ2-1 | TRBV30 | NA | 14 | TRBD2 | CAWSWTSGYNEQFF | TGTGCCTGGAGTTGGACTAGCGGGTACAATGAGCAGTTCTTC
TRBJ2-7 | TRBV5-4 | NA | 14 | NA | CASSLGQEHYEQYF | TGTGCCAGCAGCTTGGGGCAGGAGCACTACGAGCAGTACTTC
TRBJ2-7 | TRBV2 | few | 15 | TRBD2 | CASSLPLAGVDEQYF | TGTGCCAGCAGTCTACCACTAGCGGGAGTTGACGAGCAGTACTTC
TRBJ2-7 | TRBV10-2 | NA | 21 | TRBD2 | CASSLYGLAGDSEIPSYEQYF | TGCGCCAGCAGTTTATATGGATTAGCGGGAGACTCCGAGATCCCTTCCTACGAGCAGTACTTC